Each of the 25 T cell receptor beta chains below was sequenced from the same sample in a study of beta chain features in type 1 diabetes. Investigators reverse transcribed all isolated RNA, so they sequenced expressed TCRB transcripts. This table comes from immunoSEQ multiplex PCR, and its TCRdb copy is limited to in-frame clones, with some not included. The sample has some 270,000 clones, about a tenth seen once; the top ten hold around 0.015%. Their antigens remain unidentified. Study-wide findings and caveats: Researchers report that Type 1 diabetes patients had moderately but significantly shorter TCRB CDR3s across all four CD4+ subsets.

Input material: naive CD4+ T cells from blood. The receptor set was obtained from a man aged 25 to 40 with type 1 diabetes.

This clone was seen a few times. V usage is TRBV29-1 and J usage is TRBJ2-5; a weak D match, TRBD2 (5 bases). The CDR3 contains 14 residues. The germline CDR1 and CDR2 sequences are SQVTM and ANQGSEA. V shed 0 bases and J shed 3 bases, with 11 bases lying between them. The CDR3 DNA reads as TGCAGCGTTGAAGATACATCCGGGAAAGAGACCCAGTACTTC. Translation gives CSVEDTSGKETQYF.

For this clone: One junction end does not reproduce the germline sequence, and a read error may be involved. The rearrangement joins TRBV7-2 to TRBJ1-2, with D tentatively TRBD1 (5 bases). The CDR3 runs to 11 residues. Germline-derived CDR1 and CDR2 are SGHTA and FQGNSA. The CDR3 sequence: CASSLVRAMSF. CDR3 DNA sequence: TGTGCCAGCAGCCTAGTCAGGGCGATGAGCTTC.

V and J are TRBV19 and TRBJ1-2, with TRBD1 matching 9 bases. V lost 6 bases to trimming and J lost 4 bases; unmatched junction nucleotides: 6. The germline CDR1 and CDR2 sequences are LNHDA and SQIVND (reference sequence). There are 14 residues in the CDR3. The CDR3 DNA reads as TGTGCCAGTAGCAAGGACAGGGGTCCCTATGGCTACACCTTC. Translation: CASSKDRGPYGYTF.

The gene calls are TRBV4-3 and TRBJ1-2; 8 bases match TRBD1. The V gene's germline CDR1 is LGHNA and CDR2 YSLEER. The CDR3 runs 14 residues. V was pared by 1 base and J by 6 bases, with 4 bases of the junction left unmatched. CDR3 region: CASSQGLTGDGYTF. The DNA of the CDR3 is TGCGCCAGCAGCCAAGGCCTGACAGGGGATGGCTACACCTTC.

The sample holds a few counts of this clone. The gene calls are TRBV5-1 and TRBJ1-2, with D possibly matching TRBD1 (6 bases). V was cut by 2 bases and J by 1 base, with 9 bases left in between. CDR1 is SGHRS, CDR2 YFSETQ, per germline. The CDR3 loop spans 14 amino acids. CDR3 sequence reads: CASSLTGYNYGYTF. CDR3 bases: TGCGCCAGCAGCTTAACAGGGTATAACTATGGCTACACCTTC.

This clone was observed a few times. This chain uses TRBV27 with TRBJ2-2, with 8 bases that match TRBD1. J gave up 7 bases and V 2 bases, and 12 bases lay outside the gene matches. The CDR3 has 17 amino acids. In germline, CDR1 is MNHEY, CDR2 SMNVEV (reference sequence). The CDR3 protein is CASSLGVGDRTNGELFF. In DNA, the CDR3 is TGTGCCAGCAGTTTAGGTGTGGGGGACAGGACGAACGGGGAGCTGTTTTTT.

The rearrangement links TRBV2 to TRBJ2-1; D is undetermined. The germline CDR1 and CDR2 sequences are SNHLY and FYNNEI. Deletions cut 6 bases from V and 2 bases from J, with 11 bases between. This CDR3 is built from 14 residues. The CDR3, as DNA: TGTGCCAGCAGGAAGGAGACTCCCTACAATGAGCAGTTCTTC. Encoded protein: CASRKETPYNEQFF.

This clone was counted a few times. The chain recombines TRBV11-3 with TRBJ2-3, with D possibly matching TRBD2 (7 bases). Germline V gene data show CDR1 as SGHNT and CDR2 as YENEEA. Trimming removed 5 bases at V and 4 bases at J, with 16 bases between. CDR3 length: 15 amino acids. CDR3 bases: TGTGCCAGCAGCCGGGGGGCGGTGGAATCAGATACGCAGTATTTT. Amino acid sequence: CASSRGAVESDTQYF.

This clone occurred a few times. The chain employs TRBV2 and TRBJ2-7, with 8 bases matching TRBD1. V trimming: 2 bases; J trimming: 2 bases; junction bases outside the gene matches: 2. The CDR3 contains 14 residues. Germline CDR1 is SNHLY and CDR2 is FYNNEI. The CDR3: CASSEQGAPYEQYF. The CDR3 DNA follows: TGTGCCAGCAGTGAACAGGGGGCCCCCTACGAGCAGTACTTC.

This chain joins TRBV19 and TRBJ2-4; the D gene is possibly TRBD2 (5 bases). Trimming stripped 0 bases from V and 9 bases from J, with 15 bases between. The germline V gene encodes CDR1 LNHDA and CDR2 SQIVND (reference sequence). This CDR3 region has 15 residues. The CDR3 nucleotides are TGTGCCAGTAGTATAGAGGCCGGGGATTGGGGCATTCAGTACTTC. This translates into CASSIEAGDWGIQYF.

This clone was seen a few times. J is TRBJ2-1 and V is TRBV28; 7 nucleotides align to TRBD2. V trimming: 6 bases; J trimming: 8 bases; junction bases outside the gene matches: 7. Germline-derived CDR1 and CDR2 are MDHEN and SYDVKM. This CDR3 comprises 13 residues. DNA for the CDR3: TGTGCCAGCAGAGAGGGAGGGGTGGATGAGCAGTTCTTC. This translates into CASREGGVDEQFF.

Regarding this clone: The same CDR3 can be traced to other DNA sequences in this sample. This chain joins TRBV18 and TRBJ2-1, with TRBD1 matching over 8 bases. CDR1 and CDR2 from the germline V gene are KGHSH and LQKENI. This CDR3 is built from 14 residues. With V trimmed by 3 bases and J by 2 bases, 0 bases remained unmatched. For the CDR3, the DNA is TGTGCCAGCTCACCCAGGGGGCCCTACAATGAGCAGTTCTTC. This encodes CASSPRGPYNEQFF.

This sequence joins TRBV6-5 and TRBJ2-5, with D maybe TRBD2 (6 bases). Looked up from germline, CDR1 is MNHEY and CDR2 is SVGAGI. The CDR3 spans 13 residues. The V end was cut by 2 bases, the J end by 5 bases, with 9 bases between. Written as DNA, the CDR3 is TGTGCCAGCAGTTACGATGCGGGGGAGACCCAGTACTTC. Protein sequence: CASSYDAGETQYF.

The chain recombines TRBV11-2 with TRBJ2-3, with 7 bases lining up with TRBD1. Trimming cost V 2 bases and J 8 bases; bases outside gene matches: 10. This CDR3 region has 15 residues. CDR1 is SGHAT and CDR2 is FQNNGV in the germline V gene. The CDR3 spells CASSLTQGVVGTQYF. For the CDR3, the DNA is TGTGCCAGCAGCTTAACCCAGGGGGTCGTGGGTACGCAGTATTTT.

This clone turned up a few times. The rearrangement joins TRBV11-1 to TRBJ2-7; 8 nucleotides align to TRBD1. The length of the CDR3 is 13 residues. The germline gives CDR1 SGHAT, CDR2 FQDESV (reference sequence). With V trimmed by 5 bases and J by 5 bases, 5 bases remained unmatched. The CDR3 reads CASSLDRVNEQYF. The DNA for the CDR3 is TGTGCCAGCAGCCTGGACAGGGTCAACGAGCAGTACTTC.

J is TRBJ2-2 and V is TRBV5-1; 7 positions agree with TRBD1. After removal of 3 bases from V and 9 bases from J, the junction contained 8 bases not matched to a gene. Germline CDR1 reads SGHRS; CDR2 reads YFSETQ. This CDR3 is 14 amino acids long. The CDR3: CASSSDRTNRELFF. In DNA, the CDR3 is TGCGCCAGCAGCTCGGACAGGACGAACAGGGAGCTGTTTTTT.

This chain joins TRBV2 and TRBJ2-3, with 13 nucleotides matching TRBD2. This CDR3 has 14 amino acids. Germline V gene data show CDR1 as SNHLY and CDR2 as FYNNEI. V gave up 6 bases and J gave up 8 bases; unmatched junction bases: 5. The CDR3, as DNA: TGTGCCAGCAGCGCACTAGCGGGGGGGCGTACGCAGTATTTT. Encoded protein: CASSALAGGRTQYF. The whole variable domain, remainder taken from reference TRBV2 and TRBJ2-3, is EPEVTQTPSHQVTQMGQEVILRCVPISNHLYFYWYRQILGQKVEFLVSFYNNEISEKSEIFDDQFSVERPDGSNFTLKIRSTKLEDSAMYFCASSALAGGRTQYFGPGTRLTVL.

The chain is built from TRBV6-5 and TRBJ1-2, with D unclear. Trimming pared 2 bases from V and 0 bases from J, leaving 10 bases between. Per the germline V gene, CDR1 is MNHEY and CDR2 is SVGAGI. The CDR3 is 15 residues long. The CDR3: CASSYTVQANYGYTF. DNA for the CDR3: TGTGCCAGCAGTTACACAGTACAAGCTAACTATGGCTACACCTTC.

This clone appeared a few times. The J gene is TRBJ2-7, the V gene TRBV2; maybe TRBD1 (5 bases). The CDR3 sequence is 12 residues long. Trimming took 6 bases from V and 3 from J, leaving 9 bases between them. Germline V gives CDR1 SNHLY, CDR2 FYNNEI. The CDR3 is CASSEQVYEQYF. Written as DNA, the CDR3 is TGTGCCAGCAGCGAACAGGTCTACGAGCAGTACTTC.

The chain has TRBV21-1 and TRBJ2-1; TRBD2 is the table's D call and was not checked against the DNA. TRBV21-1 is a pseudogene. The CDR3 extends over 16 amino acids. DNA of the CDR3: TGTGCCATAACCCATCGGGAGGGGGACGAGTACAATGAGCAGTTCTTC. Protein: CAITHREGDEYNEQFF.

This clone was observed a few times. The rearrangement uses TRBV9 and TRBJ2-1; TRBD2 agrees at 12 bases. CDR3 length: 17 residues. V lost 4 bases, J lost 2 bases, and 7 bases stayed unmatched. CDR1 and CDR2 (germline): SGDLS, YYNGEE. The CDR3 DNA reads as TGTGCCAGCAGCTTTCGACTAGCGGGGGACACCTACAATGAGCAGTTCTTC. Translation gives CASSFRLAGDTYNEQFF.

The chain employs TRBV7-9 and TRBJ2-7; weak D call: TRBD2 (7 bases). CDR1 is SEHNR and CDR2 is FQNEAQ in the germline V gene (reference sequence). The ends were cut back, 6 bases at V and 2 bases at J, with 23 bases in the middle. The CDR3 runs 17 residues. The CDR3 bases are TGTGCCAGCAGTCACGGGGGGCAAGCGGGGCGCACCTACGAGCAGTACTTC. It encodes CASSHGGQAGRTYEQYF.

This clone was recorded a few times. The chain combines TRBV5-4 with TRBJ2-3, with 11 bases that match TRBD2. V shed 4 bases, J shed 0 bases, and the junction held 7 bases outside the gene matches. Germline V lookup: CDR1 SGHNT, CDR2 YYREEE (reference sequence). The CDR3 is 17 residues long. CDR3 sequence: CASSPRLAGPSTDTQYF. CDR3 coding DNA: TGTGCCAGCAGCCCGCGACTAGCGGGGCCTAGCACAGATACGCAGTATTTT.

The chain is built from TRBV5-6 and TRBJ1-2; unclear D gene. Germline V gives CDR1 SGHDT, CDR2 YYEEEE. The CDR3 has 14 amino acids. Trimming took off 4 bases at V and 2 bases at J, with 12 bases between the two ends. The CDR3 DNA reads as TGTGCCAGCAGCCCCCTGACTCTAAACTATGGCTACACCTTC. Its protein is CASSPLTLNYGYTF.

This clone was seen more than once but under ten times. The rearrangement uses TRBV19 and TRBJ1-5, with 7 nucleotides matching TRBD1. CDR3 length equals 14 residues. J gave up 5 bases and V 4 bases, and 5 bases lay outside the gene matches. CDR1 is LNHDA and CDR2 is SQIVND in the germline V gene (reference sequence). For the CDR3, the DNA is TGTGCCAGTAGTAACCGGGACAGTGATCAGCCCCAGCATTTT. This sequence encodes CASSNRDSDQPQHF.